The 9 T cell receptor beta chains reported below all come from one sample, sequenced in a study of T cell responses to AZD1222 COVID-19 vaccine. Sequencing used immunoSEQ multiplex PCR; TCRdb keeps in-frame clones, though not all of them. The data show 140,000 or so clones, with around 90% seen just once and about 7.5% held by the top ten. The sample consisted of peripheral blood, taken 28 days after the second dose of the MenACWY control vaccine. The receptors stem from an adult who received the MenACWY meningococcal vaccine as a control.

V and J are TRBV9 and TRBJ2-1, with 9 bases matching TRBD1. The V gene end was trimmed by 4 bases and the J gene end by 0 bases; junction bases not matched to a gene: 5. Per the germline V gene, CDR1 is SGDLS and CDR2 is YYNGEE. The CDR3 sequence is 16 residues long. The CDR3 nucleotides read TGTGCCAGCAGCCCAGGGACAGGGAGCTCCTACAATGAGCAGTTCTTC. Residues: CASSPGTGSSYNEQFF.

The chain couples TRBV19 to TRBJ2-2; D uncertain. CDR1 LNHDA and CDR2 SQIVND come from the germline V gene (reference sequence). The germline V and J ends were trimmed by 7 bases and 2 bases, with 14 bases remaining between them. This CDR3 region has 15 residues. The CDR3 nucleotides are TGTGCCAGTAAGTTCCCGATGGGAAACACCGGGGAGCTGTTTTTT. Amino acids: CASKFPMGNTGELFF.

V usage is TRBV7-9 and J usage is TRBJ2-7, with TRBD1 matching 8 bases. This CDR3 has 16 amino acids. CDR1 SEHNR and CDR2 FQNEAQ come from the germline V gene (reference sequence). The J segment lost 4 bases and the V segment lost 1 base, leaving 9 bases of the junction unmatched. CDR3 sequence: CASSLEGQALGYEQYF. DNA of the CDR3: TGTGCCAGCAGCTTAGAGGGACAGGCTCTCGGGTACGAGCAGTACTTC.

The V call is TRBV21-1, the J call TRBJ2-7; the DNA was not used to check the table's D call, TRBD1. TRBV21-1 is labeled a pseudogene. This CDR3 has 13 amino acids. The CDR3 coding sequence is TGTGCCAGCAGCTCCGGGACAGCCGAGGGGCAGTACTTC. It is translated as CASSSGTAEGQYF.

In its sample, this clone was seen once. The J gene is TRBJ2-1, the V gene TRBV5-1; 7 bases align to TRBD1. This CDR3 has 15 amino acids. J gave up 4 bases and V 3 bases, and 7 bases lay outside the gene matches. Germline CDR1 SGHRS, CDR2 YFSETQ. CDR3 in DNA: TGCGCCAGCAGCTGGACCGGGACAGCATACAATGAGCAGTTCTTC. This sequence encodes CASSWTGTAYNEQFF.

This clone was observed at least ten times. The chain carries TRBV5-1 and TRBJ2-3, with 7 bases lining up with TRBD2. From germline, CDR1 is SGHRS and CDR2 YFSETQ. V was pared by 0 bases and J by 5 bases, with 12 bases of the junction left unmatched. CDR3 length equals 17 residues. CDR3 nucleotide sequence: TGCGCCAGCAGCTTGGAGTTAGCGGGCTCCCGGGGAGATACGCAGTATTTT. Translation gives CASSLELAGSRGDTQYF.

CDR3 coding DNA: TGTGCCAGCAGCTTAGCAGGGGCGGGCCTTTACGAGCAGTACTTC. It yields the protein CASSLAGAGLYEQYF. The rearrangement uses TRBV7-8 and TRBJ2-7, with D perhaps given as TRBD1 or TRBD2 (5 bases each). The germline CDR1 and CDR2 sequences are SGHVS and FQNEAQ. This CDR3 contains 15 residues. The V end was cut by 0 bases, the J end by 4 bases, with 13 bases between. Looking up the rest from reference TRBV7-8 and TRBJ2-7 gives the full variable domain: GAGVSQSPRYKVAKRGQDVALRCDPISGHVSLFWYQQALGQGPEFLTYFQNEAQLDKSGLPSDRFFAERPEGSVSTLKIQRTQQEDSAVYLCASSLAGAGLYEQYFGPGTRLTVT.

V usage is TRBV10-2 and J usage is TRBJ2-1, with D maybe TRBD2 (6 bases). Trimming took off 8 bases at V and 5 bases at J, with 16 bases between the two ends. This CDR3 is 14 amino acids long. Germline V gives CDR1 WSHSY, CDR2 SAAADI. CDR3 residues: CASSGLAPNNEQFF. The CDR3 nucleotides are TGCGCCAGCTCAGGGCTAGCGCCAAACAATGAGCAGTTCTTC.

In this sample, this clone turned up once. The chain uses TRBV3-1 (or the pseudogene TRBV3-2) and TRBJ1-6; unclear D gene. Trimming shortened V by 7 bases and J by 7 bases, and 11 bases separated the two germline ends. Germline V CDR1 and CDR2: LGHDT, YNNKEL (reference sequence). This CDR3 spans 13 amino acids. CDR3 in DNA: TGTGCCAGCACCTGGACGAGGAATTCACCCCTCCACTTT. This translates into CASTWTRNSPLHF.